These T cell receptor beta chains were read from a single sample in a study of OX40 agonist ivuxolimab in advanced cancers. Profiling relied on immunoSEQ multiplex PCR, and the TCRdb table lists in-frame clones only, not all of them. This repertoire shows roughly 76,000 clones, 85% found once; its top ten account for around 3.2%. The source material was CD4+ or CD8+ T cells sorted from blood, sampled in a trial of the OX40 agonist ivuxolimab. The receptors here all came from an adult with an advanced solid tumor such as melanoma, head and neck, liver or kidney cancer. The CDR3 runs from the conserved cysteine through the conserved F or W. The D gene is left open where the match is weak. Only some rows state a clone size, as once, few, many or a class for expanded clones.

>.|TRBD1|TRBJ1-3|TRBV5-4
TGTGCCAGCAGCTCCTACCGACAGGGAAGTGGAAACACCATATATTTT
CASSSYRQGSGNTIYF
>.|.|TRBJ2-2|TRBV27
TGTGCCAGCCGTCGCGGCACCGGGGAGCTGTTTTTT
CASRRGTGELFF
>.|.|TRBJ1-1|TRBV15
TGTGCCACCAGCAGAGTCCGGGGTCTGAAAGCTTTCTTT
CATSRVRGLKAFF
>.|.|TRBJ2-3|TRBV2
TGTGCCAGCAGGGAGTGGGGCGATACGCAGTATTTT
CASREWGDTQYF
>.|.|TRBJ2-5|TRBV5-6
TGTGCCAGCAGCCTGAGGAACGGGGAGACCCAGTACTTC
CASSLRNGETQYF
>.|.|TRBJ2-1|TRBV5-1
TGCGCCAGCAGCTTGGCCATAAACGTCGGCGTCAACAATGAGCAGTTCTTC
CASSLAINVGVNNEQFF
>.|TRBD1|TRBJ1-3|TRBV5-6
TGTGCCAGCAGCTCCGCCGGGACAGGGACTCTCTCTGGAAACACCATATATTTT
CASSSAGTGTLSGNTIYF
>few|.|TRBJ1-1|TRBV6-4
TGTGCCAGCAGTGACCTATCCTCGGGGGGGAAAGCTTTCTTT
CASSDLSSGGKAFF
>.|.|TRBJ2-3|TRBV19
TGTGCCAGTAGTACAACTACCATTTATACGCAGTATTTT
CASSTTTIYTQYF
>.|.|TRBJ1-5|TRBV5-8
TGTGCCAGCAGCGGCCGGGATCCCGGGCCCAATCAGCCCCAGCATTTT
CASSGRDPGPNQPQHF
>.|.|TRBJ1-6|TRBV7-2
TGTGCCAGCAGCTTAGCGTCGAACAGCTATAATTCACCCCTCCACTTT
CASSLASNSYNSPLHF
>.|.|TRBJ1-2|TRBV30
TGTGCCTGGAGTGCAAACACGGCTACAGGGAACTATGGCTACACCTTC
CAWSANTATGNYGYTF
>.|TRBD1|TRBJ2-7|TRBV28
TGTGCCAGCAGTTTACAGGGGGATTATCACGAGCAGTACTTC
CASSLQGDYHEQYF
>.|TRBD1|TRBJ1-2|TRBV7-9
TGTGCCAGCAGCCTGGGGGAGGGGGCAACTAATGGCTACACCTTC
CASSLGEGATNGYTF
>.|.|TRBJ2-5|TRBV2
TGTGCCAGCAGTCTGACTAAAGCCCAGTACTTC
CASSLTKAQYF
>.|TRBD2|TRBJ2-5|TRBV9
TGTGCCAGCAGCGTAATCGGCGGGGGGAGAGGCGGGGCGGAGACCCAGTACTTC
CASSVIGGGRGGAETQYF
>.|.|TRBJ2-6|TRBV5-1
TGCGCCAGCAGCTTGGTGGCCCTTGGGGTTGTCTCTGGGGCCAACGTCCTGACTTTC
CASSLVALGVVSGANVLTF
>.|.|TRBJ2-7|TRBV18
TGTGCCAGCTCACCAGCTAACGAGCAGTACTTC
CASSPANEQYF
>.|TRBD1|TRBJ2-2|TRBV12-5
TGTGCTAGTGGTTTGGGGACAGGGTGGAACACCGGGGAGCTGTTTTTT
CASGLGTGWNTGELFF
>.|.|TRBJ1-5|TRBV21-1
TGTGCCAGCAGCAAAGTAGGGGCCAGGGGAGGGGAAATTAGCAATCAGCCCCAGCATTTT
CASSKVGARGGEISNQPQHF
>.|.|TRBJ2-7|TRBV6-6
TGTGCCAGCACCTCGAGGACAAGCGCCTACGAGCAGTACTTC
CASTSRTSAYEQYF
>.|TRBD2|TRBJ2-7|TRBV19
TGTGCCACAACTATAAGCGGGGGAAACTCCTACGAGCAGTACTTC
CATTISGGNSYEQYF
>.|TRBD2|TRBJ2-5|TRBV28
TGTGCCAGCAGTTTACTTAGCGGGAGTAAGGAGACCCAGTACTTC
CASSLLSGSKETQYF
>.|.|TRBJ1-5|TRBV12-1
TGTGCCAGCAGCTCACCCTCACAGGGGAATCAGCCCCAGCATTTT
CASSSPSQGNQPQHF
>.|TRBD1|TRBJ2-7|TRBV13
TGTGCCAGCAGCACCGGACAGGGGTCGGGGCAGTACTTC
CASSTGQGSGQYF
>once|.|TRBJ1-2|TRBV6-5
TGTGCCAGCAGTCTACAGGGATACGATGGCTACACCTTC
CASSLQGYDGYTF
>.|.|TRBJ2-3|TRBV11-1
TGTGCCAGCAGCTTAGCGCGGAGGGATACGCAGTATTTT
CASSLARRDTQYF
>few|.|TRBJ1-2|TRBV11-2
TGTGCCAGCAGCACCCAGACGGCGAGCTATGGCTACACCTTC
CASSTQTASYGYTF
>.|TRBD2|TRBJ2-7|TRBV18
TGTGCCAGCTCACCACTAGGTCCTAGCGGTACCTACGAGCAGTACTTC
CASSPLGPSGTYEQYF
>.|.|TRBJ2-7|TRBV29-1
TGCAGCGTTACCCAGGGTACTCCGCAGTACTTC
CSVTQGTPQYF
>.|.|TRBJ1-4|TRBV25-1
TGTGCCAGCAAATATAATGAAAAACTGTTTTTT
CASKYNEKLFF
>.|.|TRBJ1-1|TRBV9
TGTGCCAGCAGCGAAGGACAACAGACTGAAGCTTTCTTT
CASSEGQQTEAFF
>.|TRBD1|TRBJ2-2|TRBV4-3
TGCGCCAGCAGCCAAGATGTTCAGGGACAGTACACCGGGGAGCTGTTTTTT
CASSQDVQGQYTGELFF
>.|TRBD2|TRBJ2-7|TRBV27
TGTGCCAGCAGTTTTAGACCCGTTGGACTAGCTGAGCAGTACTTC
CASSFRPVGLAEQYF
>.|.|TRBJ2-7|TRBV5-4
TGTGCCAGCAGCTTTGGTCAGGGCCACCTCTACGAGCAGTACTTC
CASSFGQGHLYEQYF
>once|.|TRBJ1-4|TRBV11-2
TGTGCCAGCAGCTTAGTCGGGGGGGGCCGGAGGGCTGAAAAACTGTTTTTT
CASSLVGGGRRAEKLFF
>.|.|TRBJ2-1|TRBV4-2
TGTGCCAGCAGCCAAGAGCCGACCTCCTACAATGAGCAGTTCTTC
CASSQEPTSYNEQFF
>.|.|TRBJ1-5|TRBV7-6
TGTGCCAGCAGCTTAAAAGGCGGAGTAAATCAGCCCCAGCATTTT
CASSLKGGVNQPQHF
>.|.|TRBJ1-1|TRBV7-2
TGTGCCAGCAGCTTAGAAGGGGGGCGCGCTGAAGCTTTCTTT
CASSLEGGRAEAFF
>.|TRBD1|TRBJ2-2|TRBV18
TGTGCCAGCTCATCTCCGGGACAGGGTCGGACCGGGGAGCTGTTTTTT
CASSSPGQGRTGELFF
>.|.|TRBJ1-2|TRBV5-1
TGCGCCAGCAGCCCGGACGGGGAATTCTACACCTTC
CASSPDGEFYTF
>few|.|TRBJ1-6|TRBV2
TGTGCCAGCAGTGAACCAACTCGTAATTCACCCCTCCACTTT
CASSEPTRNSPLHF
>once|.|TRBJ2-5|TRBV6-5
TGTGCCAGCAGTTATGGTAGAGGCGGGTTGAGGGCCCAGTACTTC
CASSYGRGGLRAQYF
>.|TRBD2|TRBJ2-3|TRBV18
TGTGCCAGCTCACCACAAACTAGCGGGGGGGCGAGCACAGATACGCAGTATTTT
CASSPQTSGGASTDTQYF
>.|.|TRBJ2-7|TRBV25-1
TGTGCCAGCAGTGAAAGTTTCCTAACTAGCTATTACGAGCAGTACTTC
CASSESFLTSYYEQYF
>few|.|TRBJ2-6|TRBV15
TGTGCCACCAGCAAATTACAGGGTGCCGGGGCCAACGTCCTGACTTTC
CATSKLQGAGANVLTF
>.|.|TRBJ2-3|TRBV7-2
TGTGCCAGCAGCCCGGGACGGACCGAGGCAGATACGCAGTATTTT
CASSPGRTEADTQYF
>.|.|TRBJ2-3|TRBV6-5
TGTGCCAGCAGTCAACCGACTAACCCAGATACGCAGTATTTT
CASSQPTNPDTQYF
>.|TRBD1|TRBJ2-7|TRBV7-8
TGTGCCAGCAGCTTAGTTCTAGGGACAGGGGTCGAGCAGTACTTC
CASSLVLGTGVEQYF
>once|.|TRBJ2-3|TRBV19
TGTGCCAGTAGTCCGAATCAATTGAATACGCAGTATTTT
CASSPNQLNTQYF
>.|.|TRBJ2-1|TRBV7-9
TGTGCCAGCAACCTCCCGAGCTCCTACAATGAGCAGTTCTTC
CASNLPSSYNEQFF
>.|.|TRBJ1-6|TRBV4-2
TGTGCCAGCAGCCAAGAACCAGGGGCAACTAATTCACCCCTCCACTTT
CASSQEPGATNSPLHF
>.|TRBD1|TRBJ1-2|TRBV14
TGTGCCAGCAGCCAAGATCAGGGGGTGGCGCGGACGGGCTACACCTTC
CASSQDQGVARTGYTF